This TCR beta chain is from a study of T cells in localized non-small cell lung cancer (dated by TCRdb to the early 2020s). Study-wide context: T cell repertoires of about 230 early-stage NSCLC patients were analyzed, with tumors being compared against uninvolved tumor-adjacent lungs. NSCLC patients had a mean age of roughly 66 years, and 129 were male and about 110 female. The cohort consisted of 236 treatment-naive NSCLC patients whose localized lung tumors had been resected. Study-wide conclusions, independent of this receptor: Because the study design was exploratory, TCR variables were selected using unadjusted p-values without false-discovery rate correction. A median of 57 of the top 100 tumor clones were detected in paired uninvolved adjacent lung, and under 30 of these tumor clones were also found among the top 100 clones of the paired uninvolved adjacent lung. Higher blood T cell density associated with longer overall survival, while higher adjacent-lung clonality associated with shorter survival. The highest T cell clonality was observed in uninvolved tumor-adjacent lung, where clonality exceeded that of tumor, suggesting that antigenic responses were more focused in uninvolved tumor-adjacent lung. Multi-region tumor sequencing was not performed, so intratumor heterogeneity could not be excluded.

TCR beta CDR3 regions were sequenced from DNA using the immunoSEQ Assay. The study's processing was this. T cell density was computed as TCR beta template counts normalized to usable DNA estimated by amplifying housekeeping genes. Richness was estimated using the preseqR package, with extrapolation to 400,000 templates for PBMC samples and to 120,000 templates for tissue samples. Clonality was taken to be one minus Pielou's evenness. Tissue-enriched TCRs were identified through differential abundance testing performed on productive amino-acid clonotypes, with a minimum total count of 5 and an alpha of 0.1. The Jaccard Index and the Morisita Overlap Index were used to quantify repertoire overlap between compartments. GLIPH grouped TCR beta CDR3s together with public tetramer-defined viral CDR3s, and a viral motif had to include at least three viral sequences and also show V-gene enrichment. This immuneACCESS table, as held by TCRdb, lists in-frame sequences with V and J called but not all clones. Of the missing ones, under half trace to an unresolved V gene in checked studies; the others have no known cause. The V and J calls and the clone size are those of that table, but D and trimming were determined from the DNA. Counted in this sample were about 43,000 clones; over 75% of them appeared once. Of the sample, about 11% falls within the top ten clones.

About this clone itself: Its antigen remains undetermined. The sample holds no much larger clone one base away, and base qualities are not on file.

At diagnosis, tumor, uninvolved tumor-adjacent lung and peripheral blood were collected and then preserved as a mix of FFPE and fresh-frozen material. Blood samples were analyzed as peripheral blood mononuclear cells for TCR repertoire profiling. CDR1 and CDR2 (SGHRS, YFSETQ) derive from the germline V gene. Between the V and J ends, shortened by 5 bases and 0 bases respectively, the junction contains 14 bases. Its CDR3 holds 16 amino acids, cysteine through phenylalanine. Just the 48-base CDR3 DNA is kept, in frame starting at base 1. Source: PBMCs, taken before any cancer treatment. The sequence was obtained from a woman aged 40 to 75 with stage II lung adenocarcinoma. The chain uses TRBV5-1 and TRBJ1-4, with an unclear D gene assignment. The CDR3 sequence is CASSWAAAATNEKLFF. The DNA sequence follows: TGCGCCAGCAGTTGGGCCGCAGCCGCAACTAATGAAAAACTGTTTTTT.